The source of this TCR beta chain is a study of siplizumab effects on memory and regulatory T cells (dated by TCRdb to 2018 to 2020). Notes on the research overall: The effect of the anti-CD2 antibody siplizumab on alloreactive T-cell subsets was examined in allogeneic mixed lymphocyte reactions constructed from human PBMCs. Study-wide findings and limitations: Unstimulated naive T cells appeared to be more diverse than memory T cells, and naive cells seemed to make a substantial contribution to the alloresponse. Whether proliferating Tregs from siplizumab cultures were suppressive was not functionally confirmed. For roughly 75-95% of proliferating CD4+ or CD8+ clones, no naive or memory phenotype could be assigned. Because sequences below about 10^-5 frequency were poorly captured, only a minor fraction of alloreactive clones could be mapped to unstimulated subsets. Siplizumab significantly reduced the cumulative frequency of alloreactive sequences traceable to unstimulated CD4+ memory T cells. Among mappable alloreactive CD4+ clones, an average Treg-derived fraction of approximately 73% was observed with siplizumab, compared with more than 25% in control reactions.

Sorted unstimulated T cells and proliferating T cells recovered from mixed lymphocyte reactions underwent TCRbeta CDR3 sequencing. Fresh whole blood from around 11 HLA-typed healthy donors was used to isolate PBMCs. To map where alloreactive clones came from, CD4+ regulatory T cells in the unstimulated state were FACS-sorted. Regarding this clone: Which antigen it targets is not known. No much larger clone exists at a distance of one base, and base qualities are not known.

Spanning cysteine to phenylalanine, the CDR3 consists of 16 amino acids. Just the 48-base CDR3 DNA is kept, in frame starting at base 1. For CDR1 and CDR2, the germline V gene lists SGHTA and FQGTGA. Trimmed from V: 5 bases; trimmed from J: 2 bases; junction bases lacking a gene match: 6. Library generation was performed with the immunoSEQ multiplex PCR assay. Around 92,000 TCR templates per sample were assayed by the deep sequencing platform. Genomic DNA extracted from sorted T cells was used for TCRbeta CDR3 sequencing. Per the source publication's procedure: Clonal analysis of TCRbeta CDR3 data was done in the R programming language. Alloreactive CD4+ and CD8+ clones were identified by comparing unstimulated samples to CFSE-low samples taken after the reaction. Regulatory or non-regulatory origin was assigned to alloreactive CD4+ clones by matching of sequences to sorted unstimulated Treg and non-Treg repertoires. Drawn from immuneACCESS, this table holds only the in-frame rearrangements with V and J called that TCRdb kept. Clones are partly lost; checked studies trace under half to an unresolved V gene and leave the rest unexplained. For V, J and clone size, that table is used; D and trimming come from the DNA. This sample has about 100,000 clones in its table, and approximately 90% of those were observed once. Around 0.73% of the sample is held by the ten biggest clonotypes.

Rearrangement joined TRBV7-3 to TRBJ2-7, and TRBD2 matches 13 of the central bases. The sequence came from a human donor in good health. Sequenced sample: Tregs sorted from blood. The nucleotide sequence is given as TGTGCCAGCAGCCCCGAAGGGACTAGCGGGACCTACGAGCAGTACTTC. Its coded protein is CASSPEGTSGTYEQYF.